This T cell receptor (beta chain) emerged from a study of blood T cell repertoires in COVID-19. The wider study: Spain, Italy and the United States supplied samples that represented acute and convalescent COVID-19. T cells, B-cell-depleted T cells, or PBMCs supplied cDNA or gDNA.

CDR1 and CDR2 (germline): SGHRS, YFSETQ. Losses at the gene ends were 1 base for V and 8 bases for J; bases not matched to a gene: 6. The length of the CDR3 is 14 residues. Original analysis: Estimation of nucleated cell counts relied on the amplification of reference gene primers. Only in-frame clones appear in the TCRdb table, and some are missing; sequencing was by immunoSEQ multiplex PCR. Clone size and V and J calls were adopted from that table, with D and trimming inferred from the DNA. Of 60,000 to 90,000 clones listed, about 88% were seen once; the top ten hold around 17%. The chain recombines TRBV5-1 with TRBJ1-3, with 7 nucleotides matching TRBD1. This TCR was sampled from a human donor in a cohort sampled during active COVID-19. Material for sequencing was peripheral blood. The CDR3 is CASSLTGVGDTIYF. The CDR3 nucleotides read TGCGCCAGCAGCTTGACAGGGGTAGGAGACACCATATATTTT.